One sample yielded the 8 T cell receptor beta chains listed below, sequenced in a study of tumor-infiltrating lymphocytes in localized non-small cell lung cancer. Measured with immunoSEQ multiplex PCR; TCRdb has only the in-frame clones, and not every one. The repertoire includes 15,000 to 20,000 clones, around 84% of them detected once, and under 13% sits in the top ten. Sequencing input: uninvolved lung tissue not adjacent to the tumor. The receptors stem from a human donor with non-small cell lung cancer.

CDR3 region: CASSPRVNEQFF. The CDR3 DNA is TGTGCCAGCTCACCACGTGTCAACGAGCAGTTCTTC. The chain links TRBV18 to TRBJ2-1, with D unclear. CDR1 is KGHSH and CDR2 is LQKENI in the germline V gene. The CDR3 totals 12 residues. V was trimmed by 1 base and J by 10 bases, leaving 8 bases between them.

This sequence joins TRBV7-2 and TRBJ1-2; weak D call: TRBD1 (5 bases). Germline V gene lookup returns CDR1 SGHTA and CDR2 FQGNSA. This CDR3 comprises 12 residues. The ends were cut back, 5 bases at V and 5 bases at J, with 9 bases in the middle. The CDR3 DNA sequence: TGTGCCAGCAGCAAAAGGGGATATGGCTACACCTTC. It codes for CASSKRGYGYTF.

This clone was seen a single time. This chain uses TRBV2 with TRBJ2-6, with D tentatively TRBD2 (6 bases). Germline V gene sequence: CDR1 SNHLY, CDR2 FYNNEI. Trimming removed 5 bases at V and 2 bases at J, with 10 bases between. There are 15 residues in the CDR3. The CDR3 region is CASSQTSTGANVLTF. DNA of the CDR3: TGTGCCAGCAGTCAGACTAGTACTGGGGCCAACGTCCTGACTTTC.

This clone is a singleton in its sample. This chain connects TRBV7-3 to TRBJ1-2; a possible D gene is TRBD1 (5 bases). The germline V gene has CDR1 SGHTA and CDR2 FQGTGA. V was clipped by 5 bases and J by 5 bases, with 12 bases between them. CDR3 length: 13 residues. CDR3 amino acids: CASSPSGNYGYTF. The CDR3 coding sequence is TGTGCCAGCAGCCCCTCAGGGAATTATGGCTACACCTTC.

The genes are TRBV6-1 and TRBJ1-5; 10 nucleotides align to TRBD1. The CDR3 contains 13 residues. Germline lookup yields CDR1 MNHNS and CDR2 SASEGT. V was pared by 9 bases and J by 2 bases, with 1 base of the junction left unmatched. CDR3 in amino acids: CASDRGRNQPQHF. The CDR3 DNA reads as TGTGCCAGTGACAGGGGGCGCAATCAGCCCCAGCATTTT.

The chain is built from TRBV5-1 and TRBJ1-1; D is possibly TRBD1 (6 bases). This CDR3 is 15 amino acids long. Between the trimmed V and J ends, which lost 1 base and 1 base, there was a span of 11 bases. CDR1 is SGHRS and CDR2 is YFSETQ in the germline V gene. DNA of the CDR3: TGCGCCAGCAGCTTGCAGGGGCAAGGGAACACTGAAGCTTTCTTT. It is translated as CASSLQGQGNTEAFF.

The chain joins TRBV5-1 to TRBJ2-3, with TRBD2 matching 14 bases. This CDR3 has 18 residues. Germline V gene sequence: CDR1 SGHRS, CDR2 YFSETQ. V lost 4 bases and J lost 3; bases outside the gene matches: 10. In nucleotides, the CDR3 is TGCGCCAGCAGCATAGGACTAGCGGGAGGAGCCAGTACAGATACGCAGTATTTT. Translating it yields CASSIGLAGGASTDTQYF.

The rearrangement uses TRBV7-3 and TRBJ1-1; 8 positions match TRBD1. The V gene end was trimmed by 5 bases and the J gene end by 3 bases; junction bases not matched to a gene: 2. Germline V gene sequence: CDR1 SGHTA, CDR2 FQGTGA. The CDR3 extends over 13 amino acids. The chain's CDR3 is CASSPGQDTEAFF. The CDR3 DNA reads TGTGCCAGCAGCCCGGGACAGGACACTGAAGCTTTCTTT. The variable domain in full, completed from reference TRBV7-3 and TRBJ1-1, reads GAGVSQTPSNKVTEKGKYVELRCDPISGHTALYWYRQSLGQGPEFLIYFQGTGAADDSGLPNDRFFAVRPEGSVSTLKIQRTERGDSAVYLCASSPGQDTEAFFGQGTRLTVV.